This record concerns one T cell receptor (beta chain) sequence. Its antigen is still unknown. These data belong to a study of graft-versus-host responses after intestinal transplantation. As for the study in general: Every recipient underwent anti-thymocyte globulin induction, then tacrolimus and steroids for around three years.

The data were produced by immunoSEQ multiplex PCR, yet TCRdb's version contains in-frame clones alone and is incomplete. The profile covers 90,000 to 150,000 clones, with 90% to 95% appearing a single time and more than 0.1% taken by the ten largest. This receptor was identified in a human donor who received an intestinal transplant. The sequencing used unstimulated CD4+ T cells sorted from spleen or lymph node cells, collected before intestinal transplant.

This CDR3 reads CASSEWLAGGGNEQFF. The DNA for the CDR3 is TGCGCCAGCAGTGAGTGGCTAGCGGGAGGGGGCAATGAGCAGTTCTTC. The gene calls are TRBV10-2 and TRBJ2-1; 12 nucleotides match TRBD2. V shed 1 base, J shed 6 bases, and the junction held 4 bases outside the gene matches. There are 16 residues in the CDR3. Germline-derived CDR1 and CDR2 are WSHSY and SAAADI.